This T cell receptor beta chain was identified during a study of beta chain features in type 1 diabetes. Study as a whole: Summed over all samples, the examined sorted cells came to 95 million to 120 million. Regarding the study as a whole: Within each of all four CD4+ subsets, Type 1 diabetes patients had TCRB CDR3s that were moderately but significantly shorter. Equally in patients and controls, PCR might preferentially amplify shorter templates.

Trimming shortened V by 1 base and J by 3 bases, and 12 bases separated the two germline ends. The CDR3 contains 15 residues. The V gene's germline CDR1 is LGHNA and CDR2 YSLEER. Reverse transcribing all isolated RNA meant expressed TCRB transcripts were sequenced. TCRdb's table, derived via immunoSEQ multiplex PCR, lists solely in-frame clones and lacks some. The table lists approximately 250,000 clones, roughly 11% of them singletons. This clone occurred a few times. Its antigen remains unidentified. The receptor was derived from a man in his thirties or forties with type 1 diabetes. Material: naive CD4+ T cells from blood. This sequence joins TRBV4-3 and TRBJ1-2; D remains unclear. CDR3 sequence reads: CASSQGTSQDYGYTF. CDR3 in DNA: TGCGCCAGCAGCCAAGGAACGAGTCAGGACTATGGCTACACCTTC.